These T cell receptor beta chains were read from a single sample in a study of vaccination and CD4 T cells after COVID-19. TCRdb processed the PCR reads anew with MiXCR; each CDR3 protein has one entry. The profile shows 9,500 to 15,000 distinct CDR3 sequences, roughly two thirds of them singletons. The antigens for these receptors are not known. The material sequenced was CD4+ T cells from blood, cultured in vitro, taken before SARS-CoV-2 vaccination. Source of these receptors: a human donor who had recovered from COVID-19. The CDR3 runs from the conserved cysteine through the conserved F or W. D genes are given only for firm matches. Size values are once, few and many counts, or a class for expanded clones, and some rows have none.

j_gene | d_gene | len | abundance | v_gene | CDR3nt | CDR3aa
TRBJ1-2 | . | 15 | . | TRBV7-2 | TGTGCCAGCAGCTTAGGTTCAGGCGTTAACTATGGCTACACCTTC | CASSLGSGVNYGYTF
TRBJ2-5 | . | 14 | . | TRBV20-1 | TGCAGTGCTAGTACAGGAGGGCCAGTAAAGACCCAGTACTTC | CSASTGGPVKTQYF
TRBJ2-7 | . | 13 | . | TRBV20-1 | TGCAGTGCTGGAAGACCAAACCTCTACGAGCAGTACTTC | CSAGRPNLYEQYF
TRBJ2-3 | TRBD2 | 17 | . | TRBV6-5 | TGTGCCAGCAGTTTCGGACTAGCGGGAGGCCGCCCAGATACGCAGTATTTT | CASSFGLAGGRPDTQYF
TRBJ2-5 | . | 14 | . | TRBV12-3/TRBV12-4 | TGTGCCAGCAGTTTACGGCGGATCCAAGAGACCCAGTACTTC | CASSLRRIQETQYF
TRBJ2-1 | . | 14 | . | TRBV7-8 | TGTGCCAGCAGAGGGGGGGGCTCCTACAATGAGCAGTTCTTC | CASRGGGSYNEQFF
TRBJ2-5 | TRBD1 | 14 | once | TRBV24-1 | TGTGCCACCAGTGACCGGACAGGGGAAGAGACCCAGTACTTC | CATSDRTGEETQYF
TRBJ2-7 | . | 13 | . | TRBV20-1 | TGCAGTGCTAGTAATGGGATCCCTCTCGAGCAGTACTTC | CSASNGIPLEQYF
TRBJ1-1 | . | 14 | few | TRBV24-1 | TGTGCCACCAGGGGGGCCGGAGGAAACACTGAAGCTTTCTTT | CATRGAGGNTEAFF
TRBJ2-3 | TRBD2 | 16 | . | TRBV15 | TGTGCCACCAGCAGCAGGCGGCTAGCGGGAGCAGATACGCAGTATTTT | CATSSRRLAGADTQYF
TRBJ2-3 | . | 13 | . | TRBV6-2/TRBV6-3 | TGTGCCAGCAGAAGATACGCCACAGATACGCAGTATTTT | CASRRYATDTQYF
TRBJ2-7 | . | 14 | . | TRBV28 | TGTGCCAGCAGGGGGGGGCAGGTAAACTACGAGCAGTACTTC | CASRGGQVNYEQYF
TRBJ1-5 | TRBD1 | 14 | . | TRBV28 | TGTGCCAGCAATGCAGACAGGGCGGTGCAGCCCCAGCATTTT | CASNADRAVQPQHF
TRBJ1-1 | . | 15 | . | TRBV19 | TGTGCCAGTAGTTCTGAGTATTCGGGGCGCACTGAAGCTTTCTTT | CASSSEYSGRTEAFF
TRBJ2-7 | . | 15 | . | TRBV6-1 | TGTGCCAGCTCGTATTTACGGGCGAGCTCCTACGAGCAGTACTTC | CASSYLRASSYEQYF
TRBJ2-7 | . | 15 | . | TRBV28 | TGTGCCAGCAGTTTACCAGGGACTGGGGCCTACGAGCAGTACTTC | CASSLPGTGAYEQYF
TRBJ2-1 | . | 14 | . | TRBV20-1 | TGCAGTGCTATCCTCGCGGCCTCCTACAATGAGCAGTTCTTC | CSAILAASYNEQFF
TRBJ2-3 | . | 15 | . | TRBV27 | TGTGCCAGCAGTTTACAAGCGCCTAGCACAGATACGCAGTATTTT | CASSLQAPSTDTQYF
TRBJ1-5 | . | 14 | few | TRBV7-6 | TGTGCCAGCAGCTTAGTAGGACGCAATCAGCCCCAGCATTTT | CASSLVGRNQPQHF
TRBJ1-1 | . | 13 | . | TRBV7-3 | TGTGCCAGCAGCGTCCGGGGGGACACTGAAGCTTTCTTT | CASSVRGDTEAFF
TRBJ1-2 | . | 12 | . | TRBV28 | TGTGCCAGCAGTCTAAACAGGTCTGGCTACACCTTC | CASSLNRSGYTF
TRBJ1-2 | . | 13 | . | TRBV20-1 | TGCAGTGCCATAACCCGAGATCGGTATGGCTACACCTTC | CSAITRDRYGYTF
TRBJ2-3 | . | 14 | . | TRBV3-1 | TGTGCCAGCAGCCAAGTCGCCGAAGCAGATACGCAGTATTTT | CASSQVAEADTQYF
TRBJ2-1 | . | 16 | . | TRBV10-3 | TGTGCCATCACCCCGGGGGCGCGGCCGCCTTACAATGAGCAGTTCTTC | CAITPGARPPYNEQFF
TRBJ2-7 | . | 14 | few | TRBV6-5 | TGTGCCAGCAGTTACGGCGGGAACTCCTACGAGCAGTACTTC | CASSYGGNSYEQYF
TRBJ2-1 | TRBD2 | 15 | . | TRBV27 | TGTGCCAGCAGTTTTGGGACGGGACTAGCAAGGGAGCAGTTCTTC | CASSFGTGLAREQFF
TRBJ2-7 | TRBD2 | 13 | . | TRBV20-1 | TGCAGTGCCTGGCGGACTAGCGGCTACGAGCAGTACTTC | CSAWRTSGYEQYF
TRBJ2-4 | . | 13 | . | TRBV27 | TGTGCCAGCTTCGGGGACAACAAAAACATTCAGTACTTC | CASFGDNKNIQYF
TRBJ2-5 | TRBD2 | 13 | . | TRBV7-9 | TGTGCCGGAGTAGTAGCGGGGCAAGAGACCCAGTACTTC | CAGVVAGQETQYF
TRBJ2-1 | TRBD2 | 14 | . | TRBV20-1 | TGCAGTGCTAGAGTTGCGGGAGATTTGCCTGAGCAGTTCTTC | CSARVAGDLPEQFF
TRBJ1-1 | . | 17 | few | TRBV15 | TGTGCCACCAGCAGAGATTTTATGGGAGAAATGAACACTGAAGCTTTCTTT | CATSRDFMGEMNTEAFF
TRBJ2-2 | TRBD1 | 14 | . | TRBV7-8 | TGTGCCAGCAGCCTGGACAGGGGCACCGGGGAGCTGTTTTTT | CASSLDRGTGELFF
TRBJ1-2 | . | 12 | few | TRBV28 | TGTGCCAGCAGCCTAGGCGGGTATGGCTACACCTTC | CASSLGGYGYTF
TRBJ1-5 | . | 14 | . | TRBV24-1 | TGTGCCACCAGTGATTGGACAGAAAATCAGCCCCAGCATTTT | CATSDWTENQPQHF
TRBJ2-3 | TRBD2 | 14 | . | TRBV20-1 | TGCAGTGCTCCCCCGGGGGGAGTTGTAGATACGCAGTATTTT | CSAPPGGVVDTQYF
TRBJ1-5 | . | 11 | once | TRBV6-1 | TGTGCCAGCTCAGGTGGACAGCCCCAGCATTTT | CASSGGQPQHF
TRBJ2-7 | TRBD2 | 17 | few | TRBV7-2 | TGTGCCAGCAGCTTAGCAGGACTAGCGGGAGGAGCCTACGAGCAGTACTTC | CASSLAGLAGGAYEQYF
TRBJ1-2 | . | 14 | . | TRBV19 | TGTGCCAGTAGTAGTGGAGGGGACAACTATGGCTACACCTTC | CASSSGGDNYGYTF
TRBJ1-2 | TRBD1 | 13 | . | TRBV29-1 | TGCAGCGTACTACTACAGGGGGTGATGGGCTACACCTTC | CSVLLQGVMGYTF
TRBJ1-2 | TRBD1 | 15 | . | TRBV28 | TGTGCCAGCAGGGCATATGACAGGGGGCGATCTGGCTACACCTTC | CASRAYDRGRSGYTF
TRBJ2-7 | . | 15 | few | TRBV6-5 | . | CASSSSTSGRLKQYF
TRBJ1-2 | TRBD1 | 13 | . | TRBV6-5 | TGTGCCAGCAGTTTACAGGGGAACTATGGCTACACCTTC | CASSLQGNYGYTF
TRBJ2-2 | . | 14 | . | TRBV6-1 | TGTGCCAGCAGTAGGCAGAGTGGTACCGGGGAGCTGTTTTTT | CASSRQSGTGELFF
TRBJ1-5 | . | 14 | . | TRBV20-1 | TGCAGTGCTAGACAGAGATCAGTATTTAGCCCCGTGCCCTTT | CSARQRSVFSPVPF
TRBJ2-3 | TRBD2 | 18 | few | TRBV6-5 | TGTGCCAGCAGTTACTCTCCGGGACTAGCGGGGGGGGAAGATACGCAGTATTTT | CASSYSPGLAGGEDTQYF
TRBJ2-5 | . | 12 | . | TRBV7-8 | TGTGCCAGCAGCGGAGATACGGGGACCCAGTACTTC | CASSGDTGTQYF
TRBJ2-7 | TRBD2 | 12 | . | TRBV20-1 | TGCAGTGCTAAACGCGGGACTACCGAGCAGTACTTC | CSAKRGTTEQYF
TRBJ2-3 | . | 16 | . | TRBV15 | TGTGCCACCAGCAGAGATTCTGGGACGTACACAGATACGCAGTATTTT | CATSRDSGTYTDTQYF
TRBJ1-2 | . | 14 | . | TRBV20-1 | TGCAGCGCTAGGGTCCCAGGGAGTCCCTATGGCTACACCTTC | CSARVPGSPYGYTF
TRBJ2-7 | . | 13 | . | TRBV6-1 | TGTGCCAGCAGTCCTAGCGTCGCCTACGAGCAGTACTTC | CASSPSVAYEQYF
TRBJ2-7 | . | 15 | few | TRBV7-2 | TGTGCCAGCAGCCCCCTTGGGGCGGGTCCCTACGAGCAGTACTTC | CASSPLGAGPYEQYF
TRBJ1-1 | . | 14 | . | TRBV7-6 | TGTGCCAGCAGCTTAAGGGACGAGGGAGGTGAAGCTTTCTTT | CASSLRDEGGEAFF
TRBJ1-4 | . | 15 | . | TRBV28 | TGTGCCAGCAGTTTATGGGGCAGGGGTAGAGAAAAACTGTTTTTT | CASSLWGRGREKLFF
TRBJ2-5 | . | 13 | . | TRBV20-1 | TGCAGTGCTAGCGCCGAGGGGTCAGAGACCCAGTACTTC | CSASAEGSETQYF